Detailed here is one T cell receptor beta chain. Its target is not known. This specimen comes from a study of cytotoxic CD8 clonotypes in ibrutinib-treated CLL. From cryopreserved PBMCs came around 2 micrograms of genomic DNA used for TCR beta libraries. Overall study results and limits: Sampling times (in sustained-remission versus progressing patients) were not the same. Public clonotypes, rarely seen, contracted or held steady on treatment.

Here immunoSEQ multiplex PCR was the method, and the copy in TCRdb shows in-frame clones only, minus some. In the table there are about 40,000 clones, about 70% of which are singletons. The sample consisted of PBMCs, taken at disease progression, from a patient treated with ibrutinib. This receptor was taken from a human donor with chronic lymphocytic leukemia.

DNA of the CDR3: TGTGCCAGCAGCTTACAAGCGGGCCTCAACGAGCAGTACTTC. Its translation is CASSLQAGLNEQYF. The rearrangement links TRBV7-9 to TRBJ2-7; D possibly corresponds to TRBD2 (6 bases). Trimming took 2 bases from V and 5 from J, leaving 13 bases between them. Germline CDR1 is SEHNR and CDR2 is FQNEAQ (reference sequence). The CDR3 totals 14 residues. Full variable domain (remainder filled in from reference TRBV7-9 and TRBJ2-7): DTGVSQNPRHKITKRGQNVTFRCDPISEHNRLYWYRQTLGQGPEFLTYFQNEAQLEKSRLLSDRFSAERPKGSFSTLEIQRTEQGDSAMYLCASSLQAGLNEQYFGPGTRLTVT.